The 19 T cell receptor beta chains below come from one sample, sequenced in a study of cytomegalovirus exposure and HLA in healthy donors (dated by TCRdb to about 2017). Library prep was done by the immunoSEQ multiplex PCR assay. TCRdb stores this immuneACCESS table with in-frame sequences only. Part of the clones is absent; in the studies checked, under half of the shortfall reflects unresolved V genes, and no reason is known for the rest. Within this sample are over 130,000 clones, with more than 85% of them counted one time only. Just under 9% of the sample goes to the ten largest clones. Specimen: PBMCs. The origin of the receptors is a man younger than 30 in good health and CMV-seropositive.

The genes are TRBV7-2 and TRBJ2-6, with 7 bases aligning to TRBD1. The ends lost 5 bases at V and 0 bases at J; junction bases unmatched: 1. CDR3 length: 15 residues. Germline CDR1 and CDR2: SGHTA and FQGNSA. DNA for the CDR3: TGTGCCAGCAGCCGACAGGGCTCTGGGGCCAACGTCCTGACTTTC. It codes for CASSRQGSGANVLTF.

The chain combines TRBV19 with TRBJ1-5; D possibly corresponds to TRBD1 (5 bases). The CDR3 has 15 amino acids. V was clipped by 3 bases and J by 5 bases, with 14 bases between them. Germline values: CDR1 LNHDA, CDR2 SQIVND (reference sequence). The CDR3 is CASSMGQGLYQPQHF. CDR3 in DNA: TGTGCCAGTAGTATGGGGCAGGGTTTGTATCAGCCCCAGCATTTT.

J is TRBJ1-2 and V is TRBV5-1, with D perhaps TRBD1 (5 bases). CDR3 length: 15 residues. Germline loops: CDR1 SGHRS, CDR2 YFSETQ. V was pared by 4 bases and J by 8 bases, with 21 bases between. The CDR3: CASSPEMASQGGYTF. CDR3 in DNA: TGCGCCAGCAGCCCGGAAATGGCCTCTCAGGGCGGCTACACCTTC.

V and J are TRBV19 and TRBJ2-7, with D possibly being TRBD1 (5 bases). V was clipped by 5 bases and J by 2 bases, with 13 bases between them. Germline CDR1 reads LNHDA; CDR2 reads SQIVND (reference sequence). This CDR3 has 14 amino acids. CDR3 region: CASSGAAVAYEQYF. The DNA of the CDR3 is TGTGCCAGTAGTGGGGCGGCAGTCGCCTACGAGCAGTACTTC.

The chain combines TRBV30 with TRBJ2-1; 8 bases are a match to TRBD1. Germline values: CDR1 GTSNPN, CDR2 SVGIG (reference sequence). The CDR3 spans 14 residues. V was pared by 4 bases and J by 7 bases, with 9 bases of the junction left unmatched. In DNA, the CDR3 is TGTGCCTGGATCTCCTGGACAGGGTCTAATGAGCAGTTCTTC. This encodes CAWISWTGSNEQFF.

The chain recombines TRBV19 with TRBJ2-7; 7 bases map to TRBD1. V shed 4 bases and J 3 bases; nucleotides not matched to a gene: 12. The CDR3 is 16 residues long. Germline V gives CDR1 LNHDA, CDR2 SQIVND (reference sequence). The CDR3 reads CASSRSRGQEYYEQYF. The CDR3 bases are TGTGCCAGTAGTAGGAGTCGTGGACAGGAGTACTACGAGCAGTACTTC.

This chain links TRBV6-6 with TRBJ2-2; D not certain. CDR3 size: 15 residues. Germline V CDR1 and CDR2: MNHNY, SVGAGI (reference sequence). Between the trimmed V and J ends, which lost 0 bases and 8 bases, there was a span of 13 bases. The CDR3 nucleotides read TGTGCCAGCAGTTACTCGATCGTTAGTTCTGGGGAGCTGTTTTTT. It is translated as CASSYSIVSSGELFF.

V gene TRBV2 combines with J gene TRBJ2-7; 8 bases are a match to TRBD1. The J segment lost 1 base and the V segment lost 7 bases, leaving 6 bases of the junction unmatched. The CDR3 is made up of 14 amino acids. The germline CDR1 and CDR2 sequences are SNHLY and FYNNEI. The CDR3 loop is CASIRQGISYEQYF. In nucleotides, the CDR3 is TGTGCCAGCATAAGACAGGGGATATCCTACGAGCAGTACTTC.

The rearrangement links TRBV18 to TRBJ1-5; no clear D gene. V lost 4 bases, J lost 3 bases, and 10 bases lay in between. CDR3 length: 14 amino acids. Germline V lookup: CDR1 KGHSH, CDR2 LQKENI. Here the CDR3 reads CASSRSYYNQPQHF. DNA for the CDR3: TGTGCCAGCTCACGGTCCTATTACAATCAGCCCCAGCATTTT. Full variable domain (outside the CDR3, taken from reference TRBV18 and TRBJ1-5): NAGVMQNPRHLVRRRGQEARLRCSPMKGHSHVYWYRQLPEEGLKFMVYLQKENIIDESGMPKERFSAEFPKEGPSILRIQQVVRGDSAAYFCASSRSYYNQPQHFGDGTRLSIL.

The chain combines TRBV5-4 with TRBJ1-4; D possibly corresponds to TRBD1 (5 bases). From germline, CDR1 is SGHNT and CDR2 YYREEE (reference sequence). The CDR3 is 15 amino acids. V lost 4 bases to trimming and J lost 0 bases, with 10 bases between them. The CDR3 here is CASSLGGTTNEKLFF. The CDR3 DNA sequence: TGTGCCAGCAGCCTCGGGGGGACAACTAATGAAAAACTGTTTTTT.

This clone is a singleton in its sample. The chain combines TRBV10-1 with TRBJ2-1; D ambiguous. Between the trimmed V and J ends, which lost 0 bases and 7 bases, there was a span of 10 bases. CDR3 length: 14 amino acids. Germline lookup yields CDR1 WNHNN and CDR2 SYGVQD (reference sequence). The CDR3 region has the DNA TGCGCCAGCAGTGAGTCGGCTAGGAAGAATGAGCAGTTCTTC. The encoded protein is CASSESARKNEQFF.

The rearrangement uses TRBV5-1 and TRBJ2-7; maybe TRBD2 (6 bases). V was pared by 5 bases and J by 1 base, with 10 bases between. Germline-derived CDR1 and CDR2 are SGHRS and YFSETQ. This CDR3 region has 13 residues. The CDR3, as DNA: TGCGCCAGCAGTGGCGGGGAGTCCTACGAGCAGTACTTC. This translates into CASSGGESYEQYF.

V and J are TRBV5-6 and TRBJ1-2, with a tentative D call TRBD1 (6 bases). Germline V lookup: CDR1 SGHDT, CDR2 YYEEEE. This CDR3 is 15 amino acids long. V lost 4 bases and J 4 bases, leaving 17 bases between the germline ends. The CDR3 nucleotides read TGTGCCAGCAGCCCGCGGGGGGCAGGCGGCTATGGCTACACCTTC. Protein sequence: CASSPRGAGGYGYTF.

This rearrangement joins TRBV29-1 to TRBJ2-7; tentative D call: TRBD2 (6 bases). Trimming shortened V by 6 bases and J by 4 bases, and 13 bases separated the two germline ends. The CDR3 contains 12 residues. Germline CDR1 is SQVTM and CDR2 is ANQGSEA. CDR3 in DNA: TGCAGCGTGATTGTGGGGGGATACGAGCAGTACTTC. Its protein is CSVIVGGYEQYF.

The chain couples TRBV11-2 to TRBJ2-1; 7 nucleotides align to TRBD1. Germline-derived CDR1 and CDR2 are SGHAT and FQNNGV. V shed 1 base and J 5 bases; nucleotides not matched to a gene: 5. The CDR3 length is 15 residues. The DNA of the CDR3 is TGTGCCAGCAGCTTAGCGGGACAGTACGACAATGAGCAGTTCTTC. It encodes CASSLAGQYDNEQFF.

CDR3 nucleotide sequence: TGTGCCATCAATCCCCCGGGACAGGGCGGGGGAATCTATGGCTACACCTTC. It translates to CAINPPGQGGGIYGYTF. V usage is TRBV10-3 and J usage is TRBJ1-2; 9 bases are a match to TRBD1. The CDR3 loop spans 17 amino acids. Trimming cost V 7 bases and J 4 bases; bases outside gene matches: 16. Per germline, CDR1 ENHRY and CDR2 SYGVKD.

V gene TRBV18 combines with J gene TRBJ2-3; maybe TRBD2 (5 bases). Germline CDR1 reads KGHSH; CDR2 reads LQKENI. V was trimmed by 6 bases and J by 4 bases, leaving 11 bases between them. The CDR3 totals 13 residues. CDR3 sequence (DNA): TGTGCCAGCTCGTTGACGCGGGCAGATACGCAGTATTTT. It is translated as CASSLTRADTQYF.

The V gene is TRBV30, the J gene TRBJ2-7, with a possible D match to TRBD1 (5 bases). Germline-derived CDR1 and CDR2 are GTSNPN and SVGIG (reference sequence). Trimming removed 3 bases at V and 3 bases at J, with 12 bases between. This CDR3 region has 13 residues. The CDR3 DNA sequence: TGTGCCTGGAGCGGACACCCAGACTACGAGCAGTACTTC. Its translation is CAWSGHPDYEQYF.

This clone has ten or more counts. CDR3 in DNA: TGTGCCAGCAGCCAACACAGCGGGGGGCGCACCGGGGAGCTGTTTTTT. Amino acid sequence: CASSQHSGGRTGELFF. This chain uses TRBV4-2 with TRBJ2-2; 9 bases map to TRBD2. V was clipped by 2 bases and J by 4 bases; unmatched bases: 5. CDR1 LGHNA and CDR2 YNFKEQ come from the germline V gene. This CDR3 region has 16 residues.